The entry below gives a single TCR beta chain sequence along with its context. CDR3 size: 13 residues. With 4 bases clipped from V and 7 bases from J, the junction kept 5 bases outside the gene matches. CDR1 is MNHNY, CDR2 SVGAGI, per germline (reference sequence). This entry comes from a study of blood T cell repertoires in COVID-19. Turning to the study itself: Acute-phase and convalescent COVID-19 samples originated in the United States, Italy and Spain. The analysed material was cDNA or gDNA that came from T cells, B-cell-depleted T cells, or PBMCs.

Per the original methods: Amplification with reference gene primers provided the estimates of nucleated cell counts. Clones were sequenced by immunoSEQ multiplex PCR, and TCRdb holds only the in-frame ones, with some missing. For V, J and clone size, that table is used; D and trimming come from the DNA. The sample shows over 150,000 clones, around 85% of them seen only once. The clonotype comes from a woman aged 60-70 years with acute or convalescent COVID-19. The specimen sequenced was peripheral blood. V is TRBV6-6 and J is TRBJ1-1; 8 bases match TRBD1. CDR3 nucleotides: TGTGCCAGCAGTTTTCGACAGGGGAGTGAAGCTTTCTTT. Translating gives CASSFRQGSEAFF.